The rows below give T cell receptor beta chains drawn from one sample of a study of cytomegalovirus exposure and HLA in healthy donors. The method was immunoSEQ multiplex PCR; TCRdb's version includes in-frame clones alone and lacks a portion of them. The data contain under 120,000 clones, about 74% of them singletons. The specimen was PBMCs. The receptors were sampled from a female donor in good health and CMV-seropositive. Each CDR3 is given with its conserved first and last residue. A D gene is named only where the DNA matches it firmly. Expanded clones get a size class; other rows say once, few or many, or leave the size out.

v_gene: TRBV10-2
d_gene: NA
j_gene: TRBJ1-1
abundance: once
CDR3nt: TGCGCCAGCACTTTTGACAGAGACACTGAAGCTTTCTTT
CDR3aa: CASTFDRDTEAFF

v_gene: TRBV4-2
d_gene: NA
j_gene: TRBJ1-3
abundance: NA
CDR3nt: TGTGCCAGCAGCCAAGATAGGGGCCGGGGAAACACCATATATTTT
CDR3aa: CASSQDRGRGNTIYF

v_gene: TRBV12-5
d_gene: TRBD2
j_gene: TRBJ2-2
abundance: NA
CDR3nt: TGTGCTAGTGGTTTGATAGCGGGAGAATCCGGGGAGCTGTTTTTT
CDR3aa: CASGLIAGESGELFF

v_gene: TRBV15
d_gene: TRBD2
j_gene: TRBJ2-5
abundance: few
CDR3nt: TGTGCCACCAGCTCACGACTAGCGGGGGGACAGGAGACCCAGTACTTC
CDR3aa: CATSSRLAGGQETQYF

v_gene: TRBV29-1
d_gene: TRBD1
j_gene: TRBJ2-6
abundance: once
CDR3nt: TGCAGCGTTGCCACGGGACAGCAGCACTCTGGGGCCAACGTCCTGACTTTC
CDR3aa: CSVATGQQHSGANVLTF

v_gene: TRBV29-1
d_gene: TRBD1
j_gene: TRBJ1-1
abundance: NA
CDR3nt: TGCAGCGTTGTGGGGGACAGGGGGCATAACACTGAAGCTTTCTTT
CDR3aa: CSVVGDRGHNTEAFF

v_gene: TRBV7-8
d_gene: TRBD1
j_gene: TRBJ1-5
abundance: NA
CDR3nt: TGTGCCAGCAGCTCTACGGACAGGGGCCGGCCCCAGCATTTT
CDR3aa: CASSSTDRGRPQHF

v_gene: TRBV6-5
d_gene: NA
j_gene: TRBJ1-2
abundance: NA
CDR3nt: TGTGCCAGCAAACCTATATACAGCTATGGCTACACCTTC
CDR3aa: CASKPIYSYGYTF

v_gene: TRBV6-5
d_gene: TRBD2
j_gene: TRBJ2-5
abundance: few
CDR3nt: TGTGCCAGCAGTTTGGGAGGGGTCGAGATTGGGGAGACCCAGTACTTC
CDR3aa: CASSLGGVEIGETQYF

v_gene: TRBV2
d_gene: TRBD2
j_gene: TRBJ2-3
abundance: NA
CDR3nt: TGTGCCAGCAGGCTACTAGCGGGGTACACAGATACGCAGTATTTT
CDR3aa: CASRLLAGYTDTQYF

v_gene: TRBV10-3
d_gene: NA
j_gene: TRBJ1-1
abundance: NA
CDR3nt: TGTGCCATCAGTGAGACAAAGAGTACGGGTGAAGCTTTCTTT
CDR3aa: CAISETKSTGEAFF

v_gene: TRBV7-2
d_gene: NA
j_gene: TRBJ2-2
abundance: NA
CDR3nt: TGTGCCAGCAGCCCACAGGGACGAGCCGGGGAGCTGTTTTTT
CDR3aa: CASSPQGRAGELFF

v_gene: TRBV28
d_gene: NA
j_gene: TRBJ1-5
abundance: NA
CDR3nt: TGTGCCAGCAGTCAGGGTGGGGGCAATCAGCCCCAGCATTTT
CDR3aa: CASSQGGGNQPQHF

v_gene: TRBV6-1
d_gene: TRBD1
j_gene: TRBJ1-1
abundance: NA
CDR3nt: TGTGCCAGCAGTGAAGGGGGGACAGGGGAGAGAGCTTTCTTT
CDR3aa: CASSEGGTGERAFF

v_gene: TRBV6-5
d_gene: NA
j_gene: TRBJ1-1
abundance: NA
CDR3nt: TGTGCCAGCAGTTACTTAGGGGGCACTGAAGCTTTCTTT
CDR3aa: CASSYLGGTEAFF

v_gene: TRBV18
d_gene: TRBD1
j_gene: TRBJ1-2
abundance: NA
CDR3nt: TGTGCCAGCTCACGACAGGGGGCTATCTATGGCTACACCTTC
CDR3aa: CASSRQGAIYGYTF

v_gene: TRBV28
d_gene: TRBD2
j_gene: TRBJ2-3
abundance: NA
CDR3nt: TGTGCCAGCAGGCCCTCAGCGGGAGGAGGGAGAGATACGCAGTATTTT
CDR3aa: CASRPSAGGGRDTQYF

v_gene: TRBV10-3
d_gene: TRBD2
j_gene: TRBJ2-1
abundance: NA
CDR3nt: TGTGCCATCAGCGACCGGGCTAGCGGTAGGCGCAATGAGCAGTTCTTC
CDR3aa: CAISDRASGRRNEQFF

v_gene: TRBV5-6
d_gene: NA
j_gene: TRBJ1-1
abundance: NA
CDR3nt: TGTGCCAGCAGCTATCCCAGGGTGATCGGCACTGAAGCTTTCTTT
CDR3aa: CASSYPRVIGTEAFF

v_gene: TRBV10-3
d_gene: TRBD1
j_gene: TRBJ1-6
abundance: once
CDR3nt: TGTGCCATCAGTCCCCAGGGGGGTTCACCCCTCCACTTT
CDR3aa: CAISPQGGSPLHF

v_gene: TRBV7-2
d_gene: NA
j_gene: TRBJ1-2
abundance: NA
CDR3nt: TGTGCCAGCAGCTTCACGAGGCGGTCTAACTATGGCTACACCTTC
CDR3aa: CASSFTRRSNYGYTF

v_gene: TRBV28
d_gene: NA
j_gene: TRBJ1-4
abundance: NA
CDR3nt: TGTGCCAGCAGTCTATGGACAGATAGGAATGAAAAACTGTTTTTT
CDR3aa: CASSLWTDRNEKLFF

v_gene: TRBV28
d_gene: TRBD1
j_gene: TRBJ2-5
abundance: NA
CDR3nt: TGTGCCAGCAGTCCAGGGACAGGGAAGGGGCCTGAGACCCAGTACTTC
CDR3aa: CASSPGTGKGPETQYF

v_gene: TRBV7-8
d_gene: TRBD1
j_gene: TRBJ1-2
abundance: NA
CDR3nt: TGTGCCAGCAGCTTAGCTGGGACAGGGGTCCGCACCTTC
CDR3aa: CASSLAGTGVRTF

v_gene: TRBV15
d_gene: NA
j_gene: TRBJ1-1
abundance: few
CDR3nt: TGTGCCACCAGCAGGCTACCTGGGGTGACAGTCTCAGGGGAAGCTTTCTTT
CDR3aa: CATSRLPGVTVSGEAFF

v_gene: TRBV29-1
d_gene: TRBD1
j_gene: TRBJ2-7
abundance: once
CDR3nt: TGCAGCGTTGAAGGGACAGGGCCGTACGAGCAGTACTTC
CDR3aa: CSVEGTGPYEQYF

v_gene: TRBV19
d_gene: NA
j_gene: TRBJ1-1
abundance: NA
CDR3nt: TGTGCCAGCACAGCTTACATGAACACTGAAGCTTTCTTT
CDR3aa: CASTAYMNTEAFF

v_gene: TRBV9
d_gene: NA
j_gene: TRBJ1-2
abundance: NA
CDR3nt: TGTGCCAGCAGCGTAGATGTCTACCAAGCAGGCTACACCTTC
CDR3aa: CASSVDVYQAGYTF

v_gene: TRBV2
d_gene: NA
j_gene: TRBJ1-2
abundance: NA
CDR3nt: TGTGCCAGCAATACCCAGGGCAGCTATGGCTACACCTTC
CDR3aa: CASNTQGSYGYTF

v_gene: TRBV11-2
d_gene: NA
j_gene: TRBJ2-1
abundance: NA
CDR3nt: TGTGCCAGCAGCTTACGGGGGTATGCCTACAATGAGCAGTTCTTC
CDR3aa: CASSLRGYAYNEQFF

v_gene: TRBV28
d_gene: NA
j_gene: TRBJ2-1
abundance: NA
CDR3nt: TGTGCCACCATCCACAGGGTTACTAGCAATGAGCAGTTCTTC
CDR3aa: CATIHRVTSNEQFF

v_gene: TRBV28
d_gene: NA
j_gene: TRBJ1-2
abundance: NA
CDR3nt: TGTGCCAGCAGTCCTCCCTCCATACTCAATGGCTACACCTTC
CDR3aa: CASSPPSILNGYTF

v_gene: TRBV5-4
d_gene: NA
j_gene: TRBJ2-5
abundance: NA
CDR3nt: TGTGCCAGCAGCTTGGGTGTGCGGGAGACCCAGTACTTC
CDR3aa: CASSLGVRETQYF

v_gene: TRBV15
d_gene: TRBD1
j_gene: TRBJ1-2
abundance: few
CDR3nt: TGTGCCACCAGCAGAGACAGGACAGGCTGGGGCGGCTACACCTTC
CDR3aa: CATSRDRTGWGGYTF

v_gene: TRBV5-5
d_gene: NA
j_gene: TRBJ2-7
abundance: NA
CDR3nt: TGTGCCAGCAGCTCGATTGGAGCTACCTACGAGCAGTACTTC
CDR3aa: CASSSIGATYEQYF